This TCR beta chain emerged from a study of cytotoxic CD8 clonotypes in ibrutinib-treated CLL. Depth targeted 1 in 200,000 to 1 in 1 million T cells, averaging 10x coverage per clonotype. Some clones are missing from TCRdb's copy, which holds only in-frame ones; the method was immunoSEQ multiplex PCR. The profile shows roughly 250,000 clones, 60% to 75% of them singletons. The germline gives CDR1 SQVTM, CDR2 ANQGSEA. There are 10 residues in the CDR3. V lost 5 bases, J lost 9 bases, and 8 bases lay in between. This chain links TRBV29-1 with TRBJ2-1; D could derive from TRBD1 or TRBD2 (5 bases each). The receptor's source is a human donor with chronic lymphocytic leukemia. Source: PBMCs, taken after 24 months of ibrutinib treatment. DNA of the CDR3: TGCAGCGTTACTAGGGGTGAGCAGTTCTTC. It specifies CSVTRGEQFF.